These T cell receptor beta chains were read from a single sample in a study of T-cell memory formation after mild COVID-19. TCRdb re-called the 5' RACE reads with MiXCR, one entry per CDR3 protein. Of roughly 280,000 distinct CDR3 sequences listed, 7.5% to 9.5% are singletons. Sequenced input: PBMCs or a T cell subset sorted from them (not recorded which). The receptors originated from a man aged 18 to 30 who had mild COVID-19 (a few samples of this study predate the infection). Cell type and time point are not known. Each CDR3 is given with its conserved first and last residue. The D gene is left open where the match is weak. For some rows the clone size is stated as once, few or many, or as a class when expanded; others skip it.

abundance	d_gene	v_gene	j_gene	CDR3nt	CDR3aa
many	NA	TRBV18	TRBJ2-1	TGTGCCAGCTCCCCCGCCGTCGGATACAACAATGAGCAGTTCTTC	CASSPAVGYNNEQFF
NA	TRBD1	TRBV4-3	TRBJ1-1	TGCGCCAGCAGTTTATACGACAGGGGGAACACTGAAGCTTTCTTT	CASSLYDRGNTEAFF
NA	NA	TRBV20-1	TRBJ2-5	TGCAGTGCTAGGGGGGGGCCCCAAGAGACCCAGTACTTC	CSARGGPQETQYF
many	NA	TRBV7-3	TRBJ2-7	TGTGCCAGCAGCTTACAGGGCGGCTACGAGCAGTACTTC	CASSLQGGYEQYF
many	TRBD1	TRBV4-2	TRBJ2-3	TGTGCCAGCAGCCCGAGACAGGGGAGGACAGATACGCAGTATTTT	CASSPRQGRTDTQYF
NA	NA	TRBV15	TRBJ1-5	TGTGCCACCAGCAGAGATCGACAGCCCCAGCATTTT	CATSRDRQPQHF
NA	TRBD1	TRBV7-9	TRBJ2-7	TGTGCCAGCAGCCGACAGGGGTTGAGGGACGAGCAGTACTTC	CASSRQGLRDEQYF
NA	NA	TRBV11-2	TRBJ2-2	TGTGCCAGCAGACAACTGAACACCGGGGAGCTGTTTTTT	CASRQLNTGELFF
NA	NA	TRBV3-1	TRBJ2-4	TGTGCCAGCAGCCGGGGGGTAGGGAACATTCAGTACTTC	CASSRGVGNIQYF
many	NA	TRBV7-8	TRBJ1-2	TGTGCCAGCTCAACCGGGCCTCAAGGGTATGGCTACACCTTC	CASSTGPQGYGYTF
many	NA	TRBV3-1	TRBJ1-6	TGTGCCAGCAGCCAAGATCCGGGTTCACCCCTCCACTTT	CASSQDPGSPLHF
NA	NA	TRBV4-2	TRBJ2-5	TGTGCCAGCAGCCGGGGGGGTGACAGGGCCAAAGAGACCCAGTACTTC	CASSRGGDRAKETQYF
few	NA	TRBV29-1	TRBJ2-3	TGCAGCGCCGCAGGGGAGGATACGCAGTATTTT	CSAAGEDTQYF
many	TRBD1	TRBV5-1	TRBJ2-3	TGCGCCAGCAGCCTGCCCGGGACAGTCGAGGATACGCAGTATTTT	CASSLPGTVEDTQYF
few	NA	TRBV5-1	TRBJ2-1	TGCGCCAGCAGCTCCGTTACGAACAATGAGCAGTTCTTC	CASSSVTNNEQFF
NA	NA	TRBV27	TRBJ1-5	TGTGCCAGCAGTTTATCATGGGGCTGGCAGCCCCAGCATTTT	CASSLSWGWQPQHF
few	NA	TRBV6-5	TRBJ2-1	TGTGCCAGCAGGAGGGTAGCGCCTTACAATGAGCAGTTCTTC	CASRRVAPYNEQFF
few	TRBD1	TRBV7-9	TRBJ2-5	TGTGCCAGCAGCTCAGACAGGGAAGAGACCCAGTACTTC	CASSSDREETQYF
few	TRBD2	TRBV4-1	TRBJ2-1	TGCGCCAGCAGCCAGGGACTAGCGGGGGGTTCCTACAATGAGCAGTTCTTC	CASSQGLAGGSYNEQFF
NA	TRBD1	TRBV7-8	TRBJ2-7	TGTGCCAGCAGCTTAGAAACAGGGGCGACCTACGAGCAGTACTTC	CASSLETGATYEQYF
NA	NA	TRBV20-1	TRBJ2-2	TGCAGTGCTAGAGATCTCTTACGGGGGGCGGACGGGGAGCTGTTTTTT	CSARDLLRGADGELFF
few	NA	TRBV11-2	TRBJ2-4	TGTGCCAGCAGCTCGACCAGGACCCTGGACATTCAGTACTTC	CASSSTRTLDIQYF
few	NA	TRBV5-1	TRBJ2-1	TGCGCCAGCAGCTTGAGTATCGCGGGCGGGCAGTTCTTC	CASSLSIAGGQFF
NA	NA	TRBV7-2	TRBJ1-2	TGTGCCAGCAGCTTAGCCCTACAGGGAAACTATGGCTACACCTTC	CASSLALQGNYGYTF
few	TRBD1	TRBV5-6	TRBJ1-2	TGTGCCAGCGGGCGCCGGGACAGGGGGTACTATGGCTACACCTTC	CASGRRDRGYYGYTF
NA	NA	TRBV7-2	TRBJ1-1	TGTGCCAGCAGCTTAGGCCAGAGGACTGAAGCTTTCTTT	CASSLGQRTEAFF
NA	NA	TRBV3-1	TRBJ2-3	TGTGCCAGCAGCCAGGGCAGGCTCACAGATACGCAGTATTTT	CASSQGRLTDTQYF
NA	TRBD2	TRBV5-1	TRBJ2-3	TGCGCCAGCAGCTTCCAGACTAGCGGCGTCACAGATACGCAGTATTTT	CASSFQTSGVTDTQYF
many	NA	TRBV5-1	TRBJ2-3	TGCGCCAGCAGCCGGGGCTCCAACACAGATACGCAGTATTTT	CASSRGSNTDTQYF
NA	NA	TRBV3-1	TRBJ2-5	TGTGCCAGCAGCCAAGTGGACGGGCAGACCCAGTACTTC	CASSQVDGQTQYF
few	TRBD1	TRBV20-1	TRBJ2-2	TGCAGTGCTAGTCGGACAGGGTACACCGGGGAGCTGTTTTTT	CSASRTGYTGELFF
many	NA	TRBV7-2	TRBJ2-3	TGTGCCAGCAGCTCCCACGAGACGAGTTCCGGGGGAAGCACAGATACGCAGTATTTT	CASSSHETSSGGSTDTQYF
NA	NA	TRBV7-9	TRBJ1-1	TGTGCCAGCAGCTACGACAGGCTTGGAGAAGCTTTCTTT	CASSYDRLGEAFF
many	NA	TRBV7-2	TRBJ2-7	TGTGCCAGCAGCCCCCGGCAGGGCTCCTACGAGCAGTACTTC	CASSPRQGSYEQYF
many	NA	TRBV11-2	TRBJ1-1	TGTGCCAGCAGCCTCCATGGGGGGCGAGATGTCACTGAAGCTTTCTTT	CASSLHGGRDVTEAFF
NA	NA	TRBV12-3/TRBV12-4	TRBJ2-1	TGTGCCAGCACCACAACAGGGTATGAGAAGTTCTTC	CASTTTGYEKFF
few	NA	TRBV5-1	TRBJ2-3	TGCGCCAGCAGCCCCCGACGAGTGGGGGAGCGCACAGATACGCAGTATTTT	CASSPRRVGERTDTQYF
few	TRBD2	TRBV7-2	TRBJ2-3	TGTGCCAGCATACTAGCGAGTAGCACAGATACGCAGTATTTT	CASILASSTDTQYF
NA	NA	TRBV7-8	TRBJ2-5	TGTGCCAGCAGCTCACTAGGGGACCAAGAGACCCAGTACTTC	CASSSLGDQETQYF
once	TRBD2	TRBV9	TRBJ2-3	TGTGCCAGCAGCGCTAGCGGGGGGGCCGAGTTGACAGATACGCAGTATTTT	CASSASGGAELTDTQYF
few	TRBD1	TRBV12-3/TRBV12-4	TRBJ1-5	TGTGCCAGCAGTTTCGGGACAGGCAATCAGCCCCAGCATTTT	CASSFGTGNQPQHF
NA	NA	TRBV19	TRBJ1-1	TGTGCCAGTAGTATAGCCGGGCTCAACACTGAAGCTTTCTTT	CASSIAGLNTEAFF
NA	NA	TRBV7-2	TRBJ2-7	TGTGCCAGCAGCTTAGGACCTAGGCCCGTCGACGAGCAGTACTTC	CASSLGPRPVDEQYF
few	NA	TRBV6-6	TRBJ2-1	TGTGCCAGCAGTTACGGGTACAATGAGCAGTTCTTC	CASSYGYNEQFF
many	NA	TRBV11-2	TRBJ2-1	TGTGCCAGCAGCTTAGATCGCCACCGTAGAAATGAGCAGTTCTTC	CASSLDRHRRNEQFF